This T cell receptor (beta chain) came from a study of CXCR3-negative and CXCR3-positive naive CD8 T cells. About the research overall: TRB reads totalled about 140 million, about 1.5 +/- 0.3 million per library.

General observations from the study: Memory CD8+ cells had much lower diversity, and both naive subsets had comparably high diversity. Higher TRB CDR3 hydrophobicity marked CXCR3-positive naive cells relative to CXCR3-negative naive cells.

5' RACE that incorporated UMI labels was used to prepare the TRB cDNA libraries. One entry per CDR3 protein, without DNA, is what TCRdb gives after re-calling the 5' RACE reads. Found here are about 150,000 distinct CDR3 sequences; the top ten clones hold about 0.44%. Those CD8+ T cells considered naive were CD45RO-CCR7+CD27+CD95-. The CDR3 extends over 12 amino acids. In germline, CDR1 is SEHNR, CDR2 FQNEAQ (reference sequence). For this clonotype: The antigen remains undetermined.

The gene calls are TRBV7-9 and TRBJ1-1. The sample consisted of naive CXCR3+ CD8+ T cells from blood. Subset meaning: CD45RO-CCR7+CD27+CD95- naive CD8+ T cells expressing CXCR3 (TNR3+). This clonotype was sampled from a human donor in good health. Some clones in this sample may be carry-over from other donors' samples. The CDR3 region is CASSIGPTEAFF.